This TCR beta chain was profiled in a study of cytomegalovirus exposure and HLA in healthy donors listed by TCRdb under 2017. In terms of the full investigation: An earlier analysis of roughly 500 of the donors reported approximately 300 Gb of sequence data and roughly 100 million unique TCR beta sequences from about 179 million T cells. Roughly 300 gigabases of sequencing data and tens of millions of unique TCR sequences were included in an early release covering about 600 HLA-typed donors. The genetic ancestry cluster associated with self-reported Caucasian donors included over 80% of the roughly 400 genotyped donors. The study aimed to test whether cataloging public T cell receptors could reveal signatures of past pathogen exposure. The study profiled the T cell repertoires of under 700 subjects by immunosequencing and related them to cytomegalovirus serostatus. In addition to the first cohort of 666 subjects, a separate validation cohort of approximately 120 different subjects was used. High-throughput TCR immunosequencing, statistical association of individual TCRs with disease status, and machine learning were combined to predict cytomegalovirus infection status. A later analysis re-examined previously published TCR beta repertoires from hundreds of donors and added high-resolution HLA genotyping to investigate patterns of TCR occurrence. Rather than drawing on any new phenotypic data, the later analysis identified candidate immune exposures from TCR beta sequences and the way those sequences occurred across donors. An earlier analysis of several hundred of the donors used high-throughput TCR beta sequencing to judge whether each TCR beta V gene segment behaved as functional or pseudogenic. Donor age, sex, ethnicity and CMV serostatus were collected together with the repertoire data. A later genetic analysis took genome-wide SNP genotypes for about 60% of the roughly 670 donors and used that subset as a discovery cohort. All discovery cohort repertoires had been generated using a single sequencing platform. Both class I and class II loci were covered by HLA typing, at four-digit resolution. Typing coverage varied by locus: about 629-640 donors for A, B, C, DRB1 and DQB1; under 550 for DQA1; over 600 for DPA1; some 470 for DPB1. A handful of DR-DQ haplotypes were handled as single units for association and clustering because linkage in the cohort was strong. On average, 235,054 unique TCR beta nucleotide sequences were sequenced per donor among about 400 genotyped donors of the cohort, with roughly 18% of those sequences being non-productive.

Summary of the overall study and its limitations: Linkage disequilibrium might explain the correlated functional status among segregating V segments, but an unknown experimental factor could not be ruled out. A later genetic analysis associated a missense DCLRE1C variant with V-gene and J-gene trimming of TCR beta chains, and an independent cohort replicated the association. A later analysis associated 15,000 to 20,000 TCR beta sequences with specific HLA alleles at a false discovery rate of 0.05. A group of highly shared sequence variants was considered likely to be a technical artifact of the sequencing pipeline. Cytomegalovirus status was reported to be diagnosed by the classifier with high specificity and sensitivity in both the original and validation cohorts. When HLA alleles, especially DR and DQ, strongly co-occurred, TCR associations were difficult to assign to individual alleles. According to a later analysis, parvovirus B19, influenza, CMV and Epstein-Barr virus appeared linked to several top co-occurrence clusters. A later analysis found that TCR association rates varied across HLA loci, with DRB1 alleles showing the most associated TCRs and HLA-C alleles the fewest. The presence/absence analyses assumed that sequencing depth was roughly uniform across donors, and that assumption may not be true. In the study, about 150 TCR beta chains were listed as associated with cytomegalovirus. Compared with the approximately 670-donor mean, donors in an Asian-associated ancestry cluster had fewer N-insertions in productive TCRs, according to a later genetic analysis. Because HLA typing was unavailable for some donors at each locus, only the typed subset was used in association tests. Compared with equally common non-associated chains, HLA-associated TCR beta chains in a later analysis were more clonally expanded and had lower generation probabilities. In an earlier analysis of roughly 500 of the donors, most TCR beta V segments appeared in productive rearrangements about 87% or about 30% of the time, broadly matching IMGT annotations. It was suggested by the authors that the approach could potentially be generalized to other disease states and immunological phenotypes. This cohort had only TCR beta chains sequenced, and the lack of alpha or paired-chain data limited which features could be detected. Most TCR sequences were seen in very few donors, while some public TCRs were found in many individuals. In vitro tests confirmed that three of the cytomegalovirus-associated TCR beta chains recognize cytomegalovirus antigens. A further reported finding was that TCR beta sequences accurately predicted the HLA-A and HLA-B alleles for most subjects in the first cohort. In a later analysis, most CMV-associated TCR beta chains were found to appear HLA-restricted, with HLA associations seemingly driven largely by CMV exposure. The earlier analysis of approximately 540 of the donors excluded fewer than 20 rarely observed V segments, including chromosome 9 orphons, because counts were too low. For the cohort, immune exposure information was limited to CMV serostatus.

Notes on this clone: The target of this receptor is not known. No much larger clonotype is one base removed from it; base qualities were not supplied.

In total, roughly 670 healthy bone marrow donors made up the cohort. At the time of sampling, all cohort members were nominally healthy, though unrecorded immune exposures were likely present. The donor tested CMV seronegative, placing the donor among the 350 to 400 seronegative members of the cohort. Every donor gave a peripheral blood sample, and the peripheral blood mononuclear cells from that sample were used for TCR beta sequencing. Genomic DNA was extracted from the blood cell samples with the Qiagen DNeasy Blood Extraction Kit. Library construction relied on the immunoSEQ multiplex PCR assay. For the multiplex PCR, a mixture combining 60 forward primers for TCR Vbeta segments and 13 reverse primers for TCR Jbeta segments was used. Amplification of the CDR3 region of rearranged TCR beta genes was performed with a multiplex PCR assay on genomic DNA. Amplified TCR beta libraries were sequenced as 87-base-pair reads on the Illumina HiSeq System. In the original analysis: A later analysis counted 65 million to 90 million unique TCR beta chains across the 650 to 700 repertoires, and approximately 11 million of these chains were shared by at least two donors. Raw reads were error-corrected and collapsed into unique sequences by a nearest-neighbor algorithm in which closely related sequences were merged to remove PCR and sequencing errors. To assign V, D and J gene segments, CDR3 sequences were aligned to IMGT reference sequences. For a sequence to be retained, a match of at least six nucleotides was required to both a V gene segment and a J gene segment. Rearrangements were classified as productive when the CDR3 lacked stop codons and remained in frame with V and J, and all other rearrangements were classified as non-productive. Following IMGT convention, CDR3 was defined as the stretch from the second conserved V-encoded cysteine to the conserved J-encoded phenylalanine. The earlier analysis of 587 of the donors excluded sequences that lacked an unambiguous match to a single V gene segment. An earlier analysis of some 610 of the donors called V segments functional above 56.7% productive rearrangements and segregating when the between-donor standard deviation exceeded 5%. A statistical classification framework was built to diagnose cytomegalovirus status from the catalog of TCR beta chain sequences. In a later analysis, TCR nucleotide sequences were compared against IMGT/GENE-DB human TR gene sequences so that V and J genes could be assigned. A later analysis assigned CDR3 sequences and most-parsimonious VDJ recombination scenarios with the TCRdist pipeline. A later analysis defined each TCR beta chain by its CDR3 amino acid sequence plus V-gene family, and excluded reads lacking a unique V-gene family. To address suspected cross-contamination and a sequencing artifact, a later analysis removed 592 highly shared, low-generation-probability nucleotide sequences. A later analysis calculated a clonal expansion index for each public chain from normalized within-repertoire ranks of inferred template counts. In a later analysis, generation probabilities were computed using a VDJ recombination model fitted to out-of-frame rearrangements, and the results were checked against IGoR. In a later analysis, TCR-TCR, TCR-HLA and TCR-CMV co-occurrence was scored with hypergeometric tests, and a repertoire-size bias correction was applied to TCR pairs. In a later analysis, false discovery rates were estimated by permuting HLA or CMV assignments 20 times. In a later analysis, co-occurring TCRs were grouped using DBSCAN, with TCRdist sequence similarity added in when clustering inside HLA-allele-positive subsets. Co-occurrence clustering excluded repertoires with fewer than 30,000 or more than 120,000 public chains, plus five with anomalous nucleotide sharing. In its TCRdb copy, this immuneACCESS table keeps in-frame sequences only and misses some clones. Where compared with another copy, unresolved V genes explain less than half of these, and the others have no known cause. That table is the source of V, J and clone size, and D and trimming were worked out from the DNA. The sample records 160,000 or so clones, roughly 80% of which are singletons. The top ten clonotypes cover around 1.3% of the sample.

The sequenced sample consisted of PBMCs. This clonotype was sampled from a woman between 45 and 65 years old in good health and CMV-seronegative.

The DNA sequence is as follows: TGCAGCGTTGAAGATATAGGGGGCGGCTCTGAAGCTTTCTTT. This sequence encodes CSVEDIGGGSEAFF. Rearrangement joined TRBV29-1 to TRBJ1-1; 7 bases in between match TRBD1. The germline V and J ends show losses of 0 bases and 6 bases respectively, and no gene match explains 7 bases of the junction. CDR1 is given as SQVTM and CDR2 as ANQGSEA, both from the germline V gene. There are 14 amino acids in the CDR3, from cysteine to phenylalanine inclusive. The retained sequence is limited to the CDR3, 42 bases, with the frame set at the first base.